This T cell receptor beta chain emerged from a study of OX40 agonist ivuxolimab in advanced cancers. Study as a whole: A mean age of 60 years, range about 20 to 85, was recorded, and roughly 80% were male. A history of anti-PD-1, anti-PD-L1 or anti-CTLA-4 therapy was acceptable, and over 35% had some.

Assay used: immunoSEQ multiplex PCR; TCRdb lists only in-frame clones, some missing. This table has over 60,000 clones, 88% appearing once. The ends were cut back, 4 bases at V and 0 bases at J, with 10 bases in the middle. CDR3 size: 15 residues. Germline V gene lookup returns CDR1 MNHNS and CDR2 SASEGT. The TCR comes from an adult with an advanced solid tumor such as melanoma, head and neck, liver or kidney cancer. This sequence joins TRBV6-1 and TRBJ1-3; no clear D. The source was CD4+ or CD8+ T cells sorted from blood, collected in a trial of the OX40 agonist ivuxolimab. The CDR3 reads CASSVQVNSGNTIYF. Here the CDR3 DNA reads TGTGCCAGCAGTGTTCAGGTCAACTCTGGAAACACCATATATTTT.